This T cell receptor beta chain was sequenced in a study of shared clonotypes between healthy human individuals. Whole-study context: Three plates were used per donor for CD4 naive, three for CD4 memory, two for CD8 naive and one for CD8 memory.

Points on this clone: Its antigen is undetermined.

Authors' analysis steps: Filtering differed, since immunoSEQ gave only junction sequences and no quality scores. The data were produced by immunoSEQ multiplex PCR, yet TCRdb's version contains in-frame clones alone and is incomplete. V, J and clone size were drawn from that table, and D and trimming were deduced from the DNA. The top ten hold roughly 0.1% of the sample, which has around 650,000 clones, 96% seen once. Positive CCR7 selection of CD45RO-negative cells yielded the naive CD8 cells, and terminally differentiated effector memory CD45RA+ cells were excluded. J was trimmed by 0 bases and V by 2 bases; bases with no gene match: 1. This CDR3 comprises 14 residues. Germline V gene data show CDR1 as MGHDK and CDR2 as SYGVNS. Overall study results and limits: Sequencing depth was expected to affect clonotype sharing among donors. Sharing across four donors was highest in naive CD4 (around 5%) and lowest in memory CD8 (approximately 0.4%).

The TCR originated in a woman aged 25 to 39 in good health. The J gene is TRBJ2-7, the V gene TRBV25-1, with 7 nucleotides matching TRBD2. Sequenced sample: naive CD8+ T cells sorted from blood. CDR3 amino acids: CASSEGRVSYEQYF. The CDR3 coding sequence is TGTGCCAGCAGTGAAGGGAGGGTCTCCTACGAGCAGTACTTC.